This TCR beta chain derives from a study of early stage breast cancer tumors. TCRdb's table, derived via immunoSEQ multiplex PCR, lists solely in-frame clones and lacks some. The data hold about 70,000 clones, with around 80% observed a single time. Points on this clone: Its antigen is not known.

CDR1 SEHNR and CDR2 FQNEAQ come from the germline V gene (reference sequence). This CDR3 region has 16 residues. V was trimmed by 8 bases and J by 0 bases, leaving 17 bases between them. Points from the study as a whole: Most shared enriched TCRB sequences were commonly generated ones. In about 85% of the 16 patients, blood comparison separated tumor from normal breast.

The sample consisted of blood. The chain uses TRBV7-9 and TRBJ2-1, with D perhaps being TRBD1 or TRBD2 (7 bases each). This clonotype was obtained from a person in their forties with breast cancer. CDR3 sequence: CASSGGVSDSYNEQFF. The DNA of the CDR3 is TGTGCCAGCTCAGGGGGGGTGTCAGACTCCTACAATGAGCAGTTCTTC.